The clone carrying this TCR beta chain has only one observation. Its antigen is unknown. With the Oncomine TCR Beta short-read assay, DNA from cultured CD4+ T cells was sequenced. TCRdb ran MiXCR on the PCR reads and lists one entry per CDR3 protein. The sample holds about 21,000 distinct CDR3 sequences, roughly 50% seen once. Trimming cost V 5 bases and J 4 bases; bases outside gene matches: 8. Germline CDR1 SGHNT, CDR2 YENEEA. CDR3 length: 15 amino acids. This sample was included in a study of vaccination and CD4 T cells after COVID-19. In the study overall: Stimulation of cells relied on overlapping spike peptides derived from SARS-CoV-2, HCoV-NL63, HCoV-OC43 and HCoV-229E. Each control was exposed to a CEFX pool, an HIV-1 Nef pool, or no peptide at all.

As to time point: late sampling 161 to 241 days after vaccination in a few convalescent patients. This sample's treatment: approximately nine-day PBMC culture with coronavirus spike peptide pools or control peptides (ViraFEST assay). TCR sequencing followed the expansion of antigen-specific T cells with peptide pools in ViraFEST. Study-wide points: Relatively small numbers of convalescent patients were studied, with no early post-infection timepoints included.

The TCR sequence derives from a human donor who had recovered from COVID-19. This chain links TRBV11-3 with TRBJ2-5; the match to TRBD1 covers 9 bases. The sample was CD4+ T cells from blood, cultured in vitro, taken about 7 months after SARS-CoV-2 vaccination. CDR3 DNA sequence: TGTGCCAGCAGCGGGCAGACAGGGGGGGGAGAGACCCAGTACTTC. Translating gives CASSGQTGGGETQYF. The entire variable domain, with the rest obtained from reference TRBV11-3 and TRBJ2-5, is as follows: EAGVVQSPRYKIIEKKQPVAFWCNPISGHNTLYWYLQNLGQGPELLIRYENEEAVDDSQLPKDRFSAERLKGVDSTLKIQPAELGDSAVYLCASSGQTGGGETQYFGPGTRLLVL.